These 7 T cell receptor beta chains were sequenced from one sample in a study of shared clonotypes between healthy human individuals. Only in-frame clones appear in the TCRdb table, and some are missing; sequencing was by immunoSEQ multiplex PCR. This table holds more than 1,200,000 clones, 98% found once. The source material was naive CD4+ T cells sorted from blood. Specified subset: CD45RA+ positively selected. These receptors originate from a man aged 30 to 45 in good health.

The V call is TRBV11-2, the J call TRBJ2-7; D unresolved. Trimming removed 2 bases at V and 0 bases at J, with 11 bases between. In germline, CDR1 is SGHAT, CDR2 FQNNGV. The CDR3 runs 15 residues. The DNA of the CDR3 is TGTGCCAGCAGCTTAACCCCCTTAGACTCCTACGAGCAGTACTTC. It yields the protein CASSLTPLDSYEQYF.

The genes are TRBV5-1 and TRBJ2-1; tentative D call: TRBD2 (6 bases). The length of the CDR3 is 12 residues. Germline CDR1 and CDR2: SGHRS and YFSETQ. V dropped 7 bases and J dropped 5 bases, with 10 bases sitting between them. This CDR3 reads CASFGGNNEQFF. For the CDR3, the DNA is TGCGCCAGCTTCGGGGGAAACAATGAGCAGTTCTTC.

The rearrangement joins TRBV28 to TRBJ2-3, with D maybe TRBD2 (5 bases). The V end was cut by 5 bases, the J end by 7 bases, with 25 bases between. Per the germline V gene, CDR1 is MDHEN and CDR2 is SYDVKM. The CDR3 length is 17 residues. The CDR3 here is CASSPSTLRRSFNTQYF. In DNA, the CDR3 is TGTGCCAGCAGTCCATCGACCCTGCGGAGGAGTTTTAATACGCAGTATTTT.

This clone was seen just once. V usage is TRBV7-3 and J usage is TRBJ1-1; 8 nucleotides line up with TRBD1. Germline lookup yields CDR1 SGHTA and CDR2 FQGTGA. The V segment lost 5 bases and the J segment 4 bases; nucleotides outside the gene matches: 6. The CDR3 is made up of 14 amino acids. The CDR3, as DNA: TGTGCCAGCAGCCAGGACAGGGTAGGCACTGAAGCTTTCTTT. As protein: CASSQDRVGTEAFF.

The sample holds one count of this clone. V and J are TRBV9 and TRBJ1-2; a possible D gene is TRBD1 (6 bases). Between the trimmed V and J ends, which lost 1 base and 9 bases, there was a span of 19 bases. The CDR3 is made up of 15 amino acids. CDR1 and CDR2 from the germline V gene are SGDLS and YYNGEE. CDR3 DNA sequence: TGTGCCAGCAGCGTATCAACAGGGTTACAAAGTCGCTACACCTTC. Protein: CASSVSTGLQSRYTF.

In nucleotides, the CDR3 is TGCGCCAGCTGGGCCGGGGAGCTGTTTTTT. It is translated as CASWAGELFF. The chain employs TRBV5-1 and TRBJ2-2; D gene unclear. The V gene's germline CDR1 is SGHRS and CDR2 YFSETQ. CDR3 length: 10 residues. The germline V and J ends were trimmed by 7 bases and 6 bases, with 4 bases remaining between them.

The chain uses TRBV19 and TRBJ1-5; 8 nucleotides agree with TRBD1. The length of the CDR3 is 15 residues. CDR1 and CDR2 (germline): LNHDA, SQIVND (reference sequence). V shed 5 bases and J 6 bases; nucleotides not matched to a gene: 9. The CDR3 region is CASSPEAGGIQPQHF. The CDR3 coding sequence is TGTGCCAGTAGTCCGGAGGCAGGGGGCATTCAGCCCCAGCATTTT. Full variable domain (missing parts from reference TRBV19 and TRBJ1-5): DGGITQSPKYLFRKEGQNVTLSCEQNLNHDAMYWYRQDPGQGLRLIYYSQIVNDFQKGDIAEGYSVSREKKESFPLTVTSAQKNPTAFYLCASSPEAGGIQPQHFGDGTRLSIL.